This TCR beta chain appears in the sequencing data of a study of cytomegalovirus exposure and HLA in healthy donors. Background on the study: Later, an analysis reported that the approximately 120 validation repertoires had used the same platform as the roughly 700 first-cohort repertoires.

As to this clone: Its target is unknown.

The repertoire was sequenced with immunoSEQ multiplex PCR; TCRdb's copy has only in-frame clones and lacks some. The table shows about 160,000 clones, with roughly 91% occurring only once. Germline loops: CDR1 MNHEY, CDR2 SMNVEV (reference sequence). This CDR3 comprises 16 residues. V shed 4 bases and J 8 bases; nucleotides not matched to a gene: 10. Whole-study results and caveats: The majority of TCR sequences were rare, yet some public TCRs appeared in many donors. There were under 200 TCR beta chains listed as cytomegalovirus-associated.

V gene TRBV27 combines with J gene TRBJ2-1, with 11 positions matching TRBD2. Sequencing was carried out using PBMCs. This TCR was sampled from a woman younger than 30 in good health and CMV-seropositive. The CDR3 spells CASSSPGLADGDEQFF. In DNA, the CDR3 is TGTGCCAGCAGTTCTCCGGGACTAGCGGACGGGGATGAGCAGTTCTTC.